Below, one TCR beta chain is given with its context. Antigen unknown. Use of 60 Vbeta and 13 Jbeta primers characterized the PCR. Libraries were prepared by immunoSEQ multiplex PCR; TCRdb keeps only in-frame clonotypes and omits some of them. Of 90,000 to 120,000 clones in the sample, around three quarters were seen once. The data belong to a study of cytomegalovirus exposure and HLA in healthy donors. About the research overall: A preliminary data release comprised around 85 million unique TCRs obtained from HLA-typed donors.

Overall study findings and caveats: Sequencing likely generated an artifact that appeared as a cluster of highly shared sequence variants.

Germline V gene sequence: CDR1 KGHSH, CDR2 LQKENI. The CDR3 totals 21 residues. Trimming removed 1 base from V and 1 base from J, with 26 bases in between. The V call is TRBV18, the J call TRBJ1-5; a possible D gene is TRBD1 (5 bases). The source is a female donor in good health and CMV-seropositive. Source material: PBMCs. The CDR3 nucleotides read TGTGCCAGCTCACCACGATCGTCCGGGGGAGCGGTCGGGGAAAGCAATCAGCCCCAGCATTTT. Protein: CASSPRSSGGAVGESNQPQHF.